This is a list of T cell receptor beta chains from one sample in a study of blood T cell repertoires in COVID-19. Sequencing was performed with immunoSEQ multiplex PCR; in TCRdb, only in-frame clones are kept and a portion is missing. The table lists some 33,000 clones, about nine tenths of them singletons. The sample taken for sequencing was peripheral blood. These receptors all come from a human donor in a cohort sampled during active COVID-19. Both conserved end residues are part of each CDR3. The D gene is left open where the match is weak. A clone size is listed for some rows: how often the clone was seen (once, few, many), or a class if it is expanded.

j_gene: TRBJ1-2
v_gene: TRBV15
abundance: .
d_gene: TRBD1
CDR3nt: TGTGCCACCAGCTCGCCTCTCGACAGGGAGGTGGGTGGCTACACCTTC
CDR3aa: CATSSPLDREVGGYTF

j_gene: TRBJ1-2
v_gene: TRBV24-1
abundance: .
d_gene: .
CDR3nt: TGTGCCACCAGTGATTTCGCAGGGATCTATGGCTACACCTTC
CDR3aa: CATSDFAGIYGYTF

j_gene: TRBJ1-1
v_gene: TRBV7-9
abundance: once
d_gene: TRBD1
CDR3nt: TGTGCCAGCAGCTTCCTTGATACGGGACAGGGGGCAGGAGCTTTCTTT
CDR3aa: CASSFLDTGQGAGAFF

j_gene: TRBJ1-2
v_gene: TRBV5-5
abundance: .
d_gene: .
CDR3nt: TGTGCCAGCAGTTTGGCCTTCCAGGGCTGGGACTATGGCTACACCTTC
CDR3aa: CASSLAFQGWDYGYTF

j_gene: TRBJ1-1
v_gene: TRBV3-1/TRBV3-2
abundance: .
d_gene: .
CDR3nt: TGTGCCAGCAGCCAAGGGACAGCTATTAACACTGAAGCTTTCTTT
CDR3aa: CASSQGTAINTEAFF

j_gene: TRBJ2-1
v_gene: TRBV9
abundance: .
d_gene: TRBD2
CDR3nt: TGTGCCAGCAGCGTAGAGGATAGCGGGGGGTTTGAGCAGTTCTTC
CDR3aa: CASSVEDSGGFEQFF

j_gene: TRBJ2-1
v_gene: TRBV3-1/TRBV3-2
abundance: .
d_gene: TRBD2
CDR3nt: TGTGCCAGCAGCCAATGGGCGGGGGGGGATAATGAGCAGTTCTTC
CDR3aa: CASSQWAGGDNEQFF

j_gene: TRBJ2-1
v_gene: TRBV11-2
abundance: .
d_gene: TRBD2
CDR3nt: TGTGCCAGCAGGGCCCTAGCGGGAGGGATCTACAATGAGCAGTTCTTC
CDR3aa: CASRALAGGIYNEQFF

j_gene: TRBJ1-1
v_gene: TRBV19
abundance: once
d_gene: .
CDR3nt: TGTGCCAGTAGTACCCGGGTTGAAGCTTTCTTT
CDR3aa: CASSTRVEAFF

j_gene: TRBJ1-2
v_gene: TRBV9
abundance: .
d_gene: TRBD1
CDR3nt: TGTGCCAGCAGCCGCGCGACGGGACAGAGCTATGGCTACACCTTC
CDR3aa: CASSRATGQSYGYTF

j_gene: TRBJ2-5
v_gene: TRBV5-1
abundance: .
d_gene: .
CDR3nt: TGCGCCAGCAGCTGGGAGGACTCCACCTCCCTCTACCAGTACTTC
CDR3aa: CASSWEDSTSLYQYF

j_gene: TRBJ1-5
v_gene: TRBV27
abundance: .
d_gene: TRBD1
CDR3nt: TGTGCCAGCAGTTCGGGACAGACAGGGTTAAAGCAGCCCCAGCATTTT
CDR3aa: CASSSGQTGLKQPQHF

j_gene: TRBJ2-1
v_gene: TRBV7-7
abundance: .
d_gene: .
CDR3nt: TGTGCTAGCAGCTTCAAAGAACAGGGAAGTGAGCAGTTCTTC
CDR3aa: CASSFKEQGSEQFF

j_gene: TRBJ1-5
v_gene: TRBV6-5
abundance: .
d_gene: TRBD1
CDR3nt: TGTGCCAGCAGTTTCCAGGGACAGACAAGCAATCAGCCCCAGCATTTT
CDR3aa: CASSFQGQTSNQPQHF

j_gene: TRBJ2-2
v_gene: TRBV10-3
abundance: .
d_gene: .
CDR3nt: TGTGCCATCAGTGAGCCTACGGTCGCCGGGGAGCTGTTTTTT
CDR3aa: CAISEPTVAGELFF

j_gene: TRBJ1-6
v_gene: TRBV5-4
abundance: .
d_gene: .
CDR3nt: TGTGCCAGCAGCTTAGCGACAGGACTCTCGTCACCCCTCCACTTT
CDR3aa: CASSLATGLSSPLHF

j_gene: TRBJ1-1
v_gene: TRBV6-5
abundance: .
d_gene: .
CDR3nt: TGTGCCAGCAGTCTCCGGGGTGAAGCTTTCTTT
CDR3aa: CASSLRGEAFF

j_gene: TRBJ1-6
v_gene: TRBV19
abundance: .
d_gene: TRBD1
CDR3nt: TGTGCCAGTAGTACTACAAGGACAGGGGGTTCGTCACCCCTCCACTTT
CDR3aa: CASSTTRTGGSSPLHF

j_gene: TRBJ1-4
v_gene: TRBV2
abundance: .
d_gene: .
CDR3nt: TGTGCCAGCACCAAGGAGACGGTAAATGAAAAACTGTTTTTT
CDR3aa: CASTKETVNEKLFF

j_gene: TRBJ1-2
v_gene: TRBV5-6
abundance: .
d_gene: TRBD1
CDR3nt: TGTGCCAGCAGCACGGGACAGGGGGCGAGGGGCTACACCTTC
CDR3aa: CASSTGQGARGYTF

j_gene: TRBJ2-1
v_gene: TRBV24-1
abundance: .
d_gene: TRBD2
CDR3nt: TGTGCCACCCAGCGGGAATACAATGAGCAGTTCTTC
CDR3aa: CATQREYNEQFF

j_gene: TRBJ1-1
v_gene: TRBV19
abundance: .
d_gene: TRBD1
CDR3nt: TGTGCCAGTAGTATAGCGACAGGGAATGGAGGGGCTTTCTTT
CDR3aa: CASSIATGNGGAFF

j_gene: TRBJ2-3
v_gene: TRBV3-1/TRBV3-2
abundance: .
d_gene: .
CDR3nt: TGTGCCAGCAGCCAAGAACAGAGCACAGATACGCAGTATTTT
CDR3aa: CASSQEQSTDTQYF

j_gene: TRBJ2-5
v_gene: TRBV18
abundance: once
d_gene: TRBD2
CDR3nt: TGTGCCAGCTCGACTAGCGGGGGACTCCAAGAGACCCAGTACTTC
CDR3aa: CASSTSGGLQETQYF

j_gene: TRBJ1-2
v_gene: TRBV2
abundance: .
d_gene: .
CDR3nt: TGTGCCAGCAGTGAATCAAGCAGGGGCTATGGCTACACCTTC
CDR3aa: CASSESSRGYGYTF

j_gene: TRBJ1-2
v_gene: TRBV5-1
abundance: once
d_gene: .
CDR3nt: TGCGCCAGCAGCTTGGATCAATATGGCTACACCTTC
CDR3aa: CASSLDQYGYTF

j_gene: TRBJ2-2
v_gene: TRBV3-1/TRBV3-2
abundance: .
d_gene: .
CDR3nt: TGTGCCAGCAGCCAACCAACCGGGGAGCTGTTTTTT
CDR3aa: CASSQPTGELFF

j_gene: TRBJ1-6
v_gene: TRBV7-2
abundance: .
d_gene: .
CDR3nt: TGTGCCAGCAGCTTAGTCTACAGCCACGTTCAGGACCTCCACTTT
CDR3aa: CASSLVYSHVQDLHF

j_gene: TRBJ2-3
v_gene: TRBV9
abundance: .
d_gene: TRBD2
CDR3nt: TGTGCCAGCAGCGTATGGGGGTCTAGCGGGACCCTCTCCACAGATACGCAGTATTTT
CDR3aa: CASSVWGSSGTLSTDTQYF

j_gene: TRBJ1-6
v_gene: TRBV6-6
abundance: .
d_gene: TRBD1
CDR3nt: TGTGCCAGCAGTCCTCAGGGGACATCGACAGGGAATTCACCCCTCCACTTT
CDR3aa: CASSPQGTSTGNSPLHF

j_gene: TRBJ2-2
v_gene: TRBV11-2
abundance: .
d_gene: TRBD2
CDR3nt: TGTGCCAGCAGCTTAGGCCGGAGGATACTAGCGGGAACCGGGGAGCTGTTTTTT
CDR3aa: CASSLGRRILAGTGELFF

j_gene: TRBJ2-3
v_gene: TRBV9
abundance: .
d_gene: TRBD1
CDR3nt: TGTGCCAGCAGCGTAGCCCCAGGGGGCGCAACAGATACGCAGTATTTT
CDR3aa: CASSVAPGGATDTQYF

j_gene: TRBJ1-4
v_gene: TRBV2
abundance: .
d_gene: .
CDR3nt: TGTGCCAGCGTCGGAGGGTGGGGGATTGGAAAACTGTTTTTT
CDR3aa: CASVGGWGIGKLFF

j_gene: TRBJ1-2
v_gene: TRBV11-3
abundance: .
d_gene: .
CDR3nt: TGTGCCAGCAGCCCAGGGATCTATGGCTACACCTTC
CDR3aa: CASSPGIYGYTF

j_gene: TRBJ1-1
v_gene: TRBV30
abundance: .
d_gene: TRBD1
CDR3nt: TGTGCCTGGAGTGTTTCAGGGACAGGGGGCAAAGCTTTCTTT
CDR3aa: CAWSVSGTGGKAFF

j_gene: TRBJ1-1
v_gene: TRBV7-3
abundance: .
d_gene: .
CDR3nt: TGTGCCAGCAGCTTAACCGGCGGCCTGAACACTGAAGCTTTCTTT
CDR3aa: CASSLTGGLNTEAFF

j_gene: TRBJ1-1
v_gene: TRBV3-1/TRBV3-2
abundance: .
d_gene: .
CDR3nt: TGTGCCAGCAGCCAAGCAGAGGGGAACACTGAAGCTTTCTTT
CDR3aa: CASSQAEGNTEAFF

j_gene: TRBJ2-2
v_gene: TRBV3-1/TRBV3-2
abundance: few
d_gene: .
CDR3nt: TGTGCCAGCAGCCAAGGACAGAACACCGGGGAGCTGTTTTTT
CDR3aa: CASSQGQNTGELFF

j_gene: TRBJ1-4
v_gene: TRBV7-9
abundance: .
d_gene: .
CDR3nt: TGTGCCAGCAGCTTTGAGGCCGAGGAACTGTTTTTT
CDR3aa: CASSFEAEELFF

j_gene: TRBJ2-6
v_gene: TRBV10-3
abundance: .
d_gene: .
CDR3nt: TGTGCCACCTCAGGAATCTCTGGGGCCAACGTCCTGACTTTC
CDR3aa: CATSGISGANVLTF